This T cell receptor (beta chain) is from a study of T cell clones after liver transplantation. About the study: In this trial, immunosuppression withdrawal was attempted within 2 years of liver transplant.

Points from the study as a whole: In 5 of 8 subjects, circulating graft-donor-reactive CD4 TCRbeta sequences fell significantly after transplant.

The data were produced by immunoSEQ multiplex PCR, yet TCRdb's version contains in-frame clones alone and is incomplete. The sample holds 15,000 or so clones, more than 70% seen once. Unstimulated PBMCs were sorted into CD3+CD4+ and CD3+CD8+ populations. A remark on this clone: Its target is unknown.

Sequenced material: CD8+ T cells from blood, taken roughly 50 months after liver transplant. This receptor was identified in a human patient who received a liver transplant. Some of the T cells might come from the graft donor.

CDR3 loop: CATAGRSGWETQYF. The DNA of the CDR3 is TGTGCCACAGCAGGAAGGTCAGGGTGGGAGACCCAGTACTTC. This chain links TRBV10-3 with TRBJ2-5; tentatively, D is TRBD1 (5 bases). Trimming pared 10 bases from V and 5 bases from J, leaving 20 bases between. The CDR3 is 14 amino acids. The V gene's germline CDR1 is ENHRY and CDR2 SYGVKD.